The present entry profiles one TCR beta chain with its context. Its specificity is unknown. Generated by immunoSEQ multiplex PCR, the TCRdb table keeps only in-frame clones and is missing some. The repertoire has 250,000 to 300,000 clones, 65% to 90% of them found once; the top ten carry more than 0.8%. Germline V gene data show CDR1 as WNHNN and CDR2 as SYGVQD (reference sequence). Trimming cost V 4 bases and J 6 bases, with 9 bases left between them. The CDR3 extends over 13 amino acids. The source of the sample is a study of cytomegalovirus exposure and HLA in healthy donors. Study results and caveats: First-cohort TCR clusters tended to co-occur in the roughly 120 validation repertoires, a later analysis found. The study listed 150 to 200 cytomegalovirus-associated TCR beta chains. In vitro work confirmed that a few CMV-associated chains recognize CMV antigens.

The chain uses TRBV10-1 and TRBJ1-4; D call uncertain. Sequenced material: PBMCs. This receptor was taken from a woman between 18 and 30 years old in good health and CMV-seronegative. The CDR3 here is CASSGRGHEKLFF. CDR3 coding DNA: TGCGCCAGCAGTGGGCGCGGGCATGAAAAACTGTTTTTT.